This T cell receptor beta chain was sequenced in a study of OX40 agonist ivuxolimab in advanced cancers. Study-wide context: Patients were infused with ivuxolimab every 2 weeks at 0.01 to 10 mg/kg. Hepatocellular carcinoma, melanoma, renal cell or head and neck cancer was diagnosed in the dose-escalation patients.

Trimming shortened V by 4 bases and J by 10 bases, and 11 bases separated the two germline ends. Germline CDR1 reads LGHNT; CDR2 reads FRNRAP. The CDR3 extends over 13 amino acids. Study outcomes and limitations: CD4+ and CD8+ T cells in blood underwent clonal expansion by week 6 at 0.1 to 3.0 mg/kg. CD8+ T cells showed, on average, more clonal expansion than CD4+ cells.

Generated by immunoSEQ multiplex PCR, the TCRdb table keeps only in-frame clones and is missing some. The sample holds roughly 56,000 clones; 82% are singletons and the top ten take more than 3.5%. This clone was found a few times. The antigen remains undetermined. This sequence originates from an adult with an advanced solid tumor such as melanoma, head and neck, liver or kidney cancer. V and J are TRBV12-5 and TRBJ1-6, with D possibly matching TRBD1 (6 bases). The material sequenced was CD4+ or CD8+ T cells sorted from blood, taken in a trial of the OX40 agonist ivuxolimab. The CDR3 DNA reads as TGTGCTAGTGGTTGGGAAGGGGGGTCACCCCTCCACTTT. Its translation is CASGWEGGSPLHF.